Listed here are 22 T cell receptor beta chains from one sample, sequenced in a study of T-cell memory formation after mild COVID-19. MiXCR, run by TCRdb on the 5' RACE reads, gives a single entry per CDR3 protein. The sample carries about 55,000 distinct CDR3 sequences, roughly 9.5% recorded once. Source material: PBMCs or a T cell subset sorted from them (not recorded which). The source is a man younger than 30 who had mild COVID-19 (a few samples of this study predate the infection). Cell type and time point are not known.

This clonotype occurred many times. The chain links TRBV10-3 to TRBJ2-3; D is uncertain. The CDR3 is made up of 12 amino acids. The germline gives CDR1 ENHRY, CDR2 SYGVKD. V lost 5 bases and J lost 5, with 8 bases in between. CDR3 sequence: CAISPRQDTQYF. The CDR3 nucleotides read TGTGCCATCAGTCCGCGCCAAGATACGCAGTATTTT.

This clonotype showed up just a few times. This sequence joins TRBV7-9 and TRBJ2-5, with 7 bases matching TRBD1. Germline assignment: CDR1 SEHNR and CDR2 FQNEAQ (reference sequence). V shed 1 base, J shed 5 bases, and the junction held 1 base outside the gene matches. This CDR3 comprises 13 residues. The DNA of the CDR3 is TGTGCCAGCAGCTTAGACAGGGGTGAGACCCAGTACTTC. It specifies CASSLDRGETQYF. Based on the CDR3 plus reference TRBV7-9 and TRBJ2-5, the full variable domain is DTGVSQNPRHKITKRGQNVTFRCDPISEHNRLYWYRQTLGQGPEFLTYFQNEAQLEKSRLLSDRFSAERPKGSFSTLEIQRTEQGDSAMYLCASSLDRGETQYFGPGTRLLVL.

This clonotype was recorded many times. The CDR3 sequence: CASSSGQGLETQYF. The CDR3 nucleotides are TGCGCCAGCAGCTCGGGACAGGGGTTAGAGACCCAGTACTTC. This chain links TRBV5-1 with TRBJ2-5; 10 nucleotides agree with TRBD1. J lost 4 bases, V lost 3 bases, and 3 bases had no gene match. The CDR3 totals 14 residues. The V gene's germline CDR1 is SGHRS and CDR2 YFSETQ.

This clonotype was observed many times. V gene TRBV14 combines with J gene TRBJ1-2, with TRBD1 as a possible D gene (6 bases). The CDR3 runs 14 residues. Trimming stripped 3 bases from V and 5 bases from J, with 13 bases between. Germline V gives CDR1 SGHDN, CDR2 FVKESK. The CDR3 DNA follows: TGTGCCAGCAGCCATCGGACAGCTCGTTATGGCTACACCTTC. Protein: CASSHRTARYGYTF.

V usage is TRBV7-9 and J usage is TRBJ1-1; D call uncertain. The germline gives CDR1 SEHNR, CDR2 FQNEAQ (reference sequence). Trimming shortened V by 8 bases and J by 6 bases, and 16 bases separated the two germline ends. The length of the CDR3 is 13 residues. CDR3 nucleotides: TGTGCCAGCCTGCTAGGGCAGGCGGCTGAAGCTTTCTTT. The encoded protein is CASLLGQAAEAFF. The variable domain in full, completed from reference TRBV7-9 and TRBJ1-1, reads DTGVSQNPRHKITKRGQNVTFRCDPISEHNRLYWYRQTLGQGPEFLTYFQNEAQLEKSRLLSDRFSAERPKGSFSTLEIQRTEQGDSAMYLCASLLGQAAEAFFGQGTRLTVV.

This clonotype has a handful of counts. V and J are TRBV3-1 and TRBJ1-6; 9 bases map to TRBD1. After removal of 5 bases from V and 10 bases from J, the junction contained 6 bases not matched to a gene. CDR3 length: 14 amino acids. Germline V gives CDR1 LGHDT, CDR2 YNNKEL (reference sequence). The CDR3 sequence: CASSFGQGPSPLHF. CDR3 DNA: TGTGCCAGCAGCTTTGGACAGGGGCCCTCACCCCTCCACTTT.

This clonotype was seen ten or more times. This chain joins TRBV4-3 and TRBJ2-2; 7 bases are shared with TRBD1. CDR1 is LGHNA and CDR2 is YSLEER in the germline V gene. The CDR3 is 16 amino acids. V shed 4 bases, J shed 0 bases, and the junction held 5 bases outside the gene matches. The CDR3 DNA reads as TGCGCCAGCAGCCCGCATACAGGGGCGAACACCGGGGAGCTGTTTTTT. It yields the protein CASSPHTGANTGELFF.

This clonotype was observed a few times. The genes are TRBV11-2 and TRBJ1-2; 9 bases match TRBD1. CDR3 length: 13 residues. Looked up from germline, CDR1 is SGHAT and CDR2 is FQNNGV. V shed 3 bases, J shed 7 bases, and the junction held 3 bases outside the gene matches. The CDR3 DNA sequence: TGTGCCAGCAGCTTCGGGACAGGGACTGGCTACACCTTC. It codes for CASSFGTGTGYTF.

This clonotype was observed at least ten times. A read error may account for a junction end that differs from germline. The gene calls are TRBV18 and TRBJ2-1; 7 bases line up with TRBD2. In germline, CDR1 is KGHSH, CDR2 LQKENI. This CDR3 region has 14 residues. The CDR3 loop reads CASFDPASGPINVF. CDR3 bases: TGTGCCAGCTTCGATCCGGCTAGCGGACCTATTAACGTCTTC.

The chain couples TRBV6-5 to TRBJ1-3; unclear D gene. The CDR3 extends over 15 amino acids. Per germline, CDR1 MNHEY and CDR2 SVGAGI. V lost 1 base, J lost 0 bases, and 7 bases lay in between. DNA of the CDR3: TGTGCCAGCAGTTACTACCGGAGCTCTGGAAACACCATATATTTT. Protein sequence: CASSYYRSSGNTIYF.

This clonotype was counted at least ten times. The chain recombines TRBV11-3 with TRBJ2-7; no clear D gene. CDR1 is SGHNT and CDR2 is YENEEA in the germline V gene. V was cut by 5 bases and J by 3 bases, with 11 bases left in between. There are 13 residues in the CDR3. The CDR3 loop is CASSLARHYEQYF. The DNA for the CDR3 is TGTGCCAGCAGCCTCGCCCGGCACTACGAGCAGTACTTC.

This clonotype was observed at least ten times. The rearrangement joins TRBV7-8 to TRBJ1-2; D remains unclear. The germline gives CDR1 SGHVS, CDR2 FQNEAQ. This CDR3 is built from 16 residues. Deletions cut 1 base from V and 6 bases from J, with 18 bases between. The CDR3, as DNA: TGTGCCAGCAGCTTAGGCGGAGCGCGGCCTTCTGATGGCTACACCTTC. This sequence encodes CASSLGGARPSDGYTF.

This clonotype was observed a handful of times. The rearrangement joins TRBV9 to TRBJ1-2; 8 nucleotides agree with TRBD1. The CDR3 totals 13 residues. Germline values: CDR1 SGDLS, CDR2 YYNGEE. V was clipped by 3 bases and J by 8 bases; unmatched bases: 6. Written as DNA, the CDR3 is TGTGCCAGCAGCGAACAGGGGGTCGGAGGCTACACCTTC. This sequence encodes CASSEQGVGGYTF.

This clonotype was counted a few times. The chain is built from TRBV11-1 and TRBJ2-1; TRBD1 or TRBD2 may be the D gene (6 bases each). CDR1 SGHAT and CDR2 FQDESV come from the germline V gene (reference sequence). CDR3 length: 14 residues. Trimming took 7 bases from V and 10 from J, leaving 20 bases between them. This CDR3 is CASTSRGRVREQFF. The DNA for the CDR3 is TGTGCCAGCACCTCCCGGGGGCGGGTCCGAGAGCAGTTCTTC.

This clonotype turned up a few times. The V gene is TRBV5-1, the J gene TRBJ2-3; TRBD2 aligns across 8 bases. The length of the CDR3 is 16 residues. Germline V gives CDR1 SGHRS, CDR2 YFSETQ. J lost 6 bases, V lost 4 bases, and 13 bases had no gene match. The CDR3 region has the DNA TGCGCCAGCAGCCTATGGAGGAGCGGGGGACGTGATACGCAGTATTTT. This gives the protein CASSLWRSGGRDTQYF.

The chain recombines TRBV7-2 with TRBJ2-1, with D uncertain. V lost 5 bases and J lost 0, with 11 bases in between. Germline CDR1 is SGHTA and CDR2 is FQGNSA. This CDR3 region has 15 residues. CDR3 DNA: TGTGCCAGCAGCCAAGCTAGAGGCTCCTACAATGAGCAGTTCTTC. This translates into CASSQARGSYNEQFF.

This clonotype was found a few times. The CDR3 coding sequence is TGTGCCAGCTCACCATTGGGGGCCGGCACACGGGATACGCAGTATTTT. Protein: CASSPLGAGTRDTQYF. The V gene is TRBV18, the J gene TRBJ2-3, with D perhaps matching TRBD1 (6 bases). The germline V and J ends were trimmed by 2 bases and 6 bases, with 18 bases remaining between them. The CDR3 length is 16 residues. CDR1 is KGHSH and CDR2 is LQKENI in the germline V gene.

This clonotype occurred many times. This chain connects TRBV6-5 to TRBJ2-3, with TRBD2 matching over 7 bases. Germline CDR1 and CDR2: MNHEY and SVGAGI. V trimming: 2 bases; J trimming: 2 bases; junction bases outside the gene matches: 10. The CDR3 has 17 residues. CDR3 sequence reads: CASSYQRGRMFTDTQYF. In DNA form, the CDR3 reads TGTGCCAGCAGTTACCAGCGGGGCCGCATGTTCACAGATACGCAGTATTTT.

The chain joins TRBV6-5 to TRBJ2-1; 12 bases match TRBD2. Germline V lookup: CDR1 MNHEY, CDR2 SVGAGI. This CDR3 spans 16 amino acids. The V gene end was trimmed by 4 bases and the J gene end by 7 bases; junction bases not matched to a gene: 8. CDR3 sequence reads: CASSSPAGTSGNEQFF. The CDR3 bases are TGTGCCAGCAGTTCTCCCGCCGGGACTAGCGGGAATGAGCAGTTCTTC.

This clonotype came up many times. V gene TRBV12-3 or TRBV12-4 combines with J gene TRBJ2-1; D not certain. The CDR3 is 11 amino acids. The V and J ends lost 6 bases and 7 bases respectively, with 7 bases between them. The DNA for the CDR3 is TGTGCCAGCAGAGAGCGAAATGAGCAGTTCTTC. This gives the protein CASRERNEQFF.

This clonotype was seen only a few times. CDR3 in amino acids: CASSELEDTQYF. The CDR3 DNA reads TGTGCCAGCAGTGAACTGGAAGATACGCAGTATTTT. The chain couples TRBV2 to TRBJ2-3, with D unclear. Trimming removed 2 bases at V and 5 bases at J, with 5 bases between. The length of the CDR3 is 12 residues. Germline-derived CDR1 and CDR2 are SNHLY and FYNNEI.

The table lists this clonotype with many counts. The CDR3 DNA reads as TGCGCCAGCGAAGCGGGGGGTCCCTACACCGGGGAGCTGTTTTTT. It is translated as CASEAGGPYTGELFF. V is TRBV5-1 and J is TRBJ2-2, with 9 positions matching TRBD2. This CDR3 comprises 15 residues. The germline CDR1 and CDR2 sequences are SGHRS and YFSETQ. Trimming cost V 7 bases and J 3 bases; bases outside gene matches: 7.